This TCR beta chain was sequenced during a study of CXCR3-negative and CXCR3-positive naive CD8 T cells. Study-level background: About 140 million TRB reads were obtained overall (about 1.5 +/- 0.3 million per library). Study-wide findings and caveats: TRB CDR3 properties indicated TCR strength, while surface CD5 was similar across naive subsets. Upon cryopreservation, CXCR3 expression partially decreased, and most assays used fresh PBMCs. Diversity proved comparably high across both naive subsets and much lower in memory CD8+ cells.

The CDR3 consists of 13 residues. The germline CDR1 and CDR2 sequences are SQVTM and ANQGSEA. cDNA libraries for TRB were generated by 5' RACE incorporating UMI labels. TCRdb derives one entry per CDR3 protein from the 5' RACE reads, leaving out DNA. This repertoire comprises roughly 71,000 distinct CDR3 sequences; its ten largest clones make up approximately 1.5%. As to this clonotype: What it binds is not known.

V and J are TRBV29-1 and TRBJ2-7; TCRdb gives TRBD2 as the D gene, but with no DNA this cannot be confirmed. The receptor was derived from a human donor in good health. Some clones in this sample may be carry-over from other donors' samples. Sequences were obtained from naive CXCR3- CD8+ T cells from blood. Stated subset: CD45RO-CCR7+CD27+CD95- naive CD8+ T cells lacking CXCR3 (TNR3-). CDR3 amino acids: CSVVTSGSYEQYF.